The T cell receptor (beta chain) under discussion was sequenced for a study of T cells after posttransplantation cyclophosphamide. Germline CDR1 is SGHDT and CDR2 is YYEEEE. The CDR3 has 13 amino acids. V was pared by 1 base and J by 2 bases, with 7 bases between. Clones were sequenced by immunoSEQ multiplex PCR, and TCRdb holds only the in-frame ones, with some missing. The sample shows about 50,000 clones, 85% to 95% of them seen only once. Peripheral blood was collected from the related graft donor on the marrow donation day. The study's findings and limits: TRB clonality was highly associated with recipient CMV seropositivity and reactivation. Tissue-infiltrating T cells from skin or gut overlapped little with blood T cells.

With regard to this clone: Its matching antigen is unknown.

The chain has TRBV5-6 and TRBJ2-7; a possible D gene is TRBD1 (6 bases). Sequenced material: PBMCs. The TCR originated in a young woman in good health and a related stem cell transplant donor. CDR3 in amino acids: CASSLKGAYEQYF. In DNA, the CDR3 is TGTGCCAGCAGCTTGAAGGGGGCCTACGAGCAGTACTTC.